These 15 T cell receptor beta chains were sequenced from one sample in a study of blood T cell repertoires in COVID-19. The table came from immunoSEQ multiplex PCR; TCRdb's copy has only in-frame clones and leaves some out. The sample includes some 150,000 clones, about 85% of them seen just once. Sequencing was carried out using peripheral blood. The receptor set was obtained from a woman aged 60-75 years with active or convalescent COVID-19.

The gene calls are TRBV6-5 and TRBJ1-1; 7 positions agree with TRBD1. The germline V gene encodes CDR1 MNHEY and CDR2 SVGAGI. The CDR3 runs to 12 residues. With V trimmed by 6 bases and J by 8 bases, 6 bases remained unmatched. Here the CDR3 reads CASRTGTVEAFF. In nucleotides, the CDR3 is TGTGCCAGCAGAACCGGGACAGTAGAAGCTTTCTTT.

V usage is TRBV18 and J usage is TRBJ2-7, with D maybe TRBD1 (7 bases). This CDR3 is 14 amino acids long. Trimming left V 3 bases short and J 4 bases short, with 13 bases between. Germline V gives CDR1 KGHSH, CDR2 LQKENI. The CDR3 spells CASSPGAGGYEQYF. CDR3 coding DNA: TGTGCCAGCTCACCTGGGGCAGGGGGGTACGAGCAGTACTTC.

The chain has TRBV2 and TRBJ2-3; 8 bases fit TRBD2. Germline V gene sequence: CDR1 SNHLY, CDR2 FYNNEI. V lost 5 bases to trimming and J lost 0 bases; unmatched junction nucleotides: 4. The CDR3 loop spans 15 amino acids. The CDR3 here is CASSTSGGSTDTQYF. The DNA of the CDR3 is TGTGCCAGCAGTACCAGCGGGGGAAGCACAGATACGCAGTATTTT.

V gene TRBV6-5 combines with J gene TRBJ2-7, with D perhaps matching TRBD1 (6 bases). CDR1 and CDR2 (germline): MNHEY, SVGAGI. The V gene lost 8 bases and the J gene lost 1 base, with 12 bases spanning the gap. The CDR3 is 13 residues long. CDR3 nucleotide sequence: TGTGCCAGCGTAGACAGGAGATCCTACGAGCAGTACTTC. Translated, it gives CASVDRRSYEQYF.

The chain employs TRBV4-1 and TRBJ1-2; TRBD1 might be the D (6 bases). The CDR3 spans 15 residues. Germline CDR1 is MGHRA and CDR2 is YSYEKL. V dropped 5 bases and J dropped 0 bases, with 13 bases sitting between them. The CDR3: CASSTRQDPNYGYTF. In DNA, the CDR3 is TGCGCCAGCAGCACCCGACAGGACCCTAACTATGGCTACACCTTC.

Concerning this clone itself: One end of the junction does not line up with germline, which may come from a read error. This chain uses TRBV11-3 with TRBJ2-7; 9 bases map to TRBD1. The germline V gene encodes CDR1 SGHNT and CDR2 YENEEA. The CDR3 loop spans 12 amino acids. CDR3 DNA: TGTGCCAGCAGCCCGAGGGGACAGGGCCCTATCTTC. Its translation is CASSPRGQGPIF.

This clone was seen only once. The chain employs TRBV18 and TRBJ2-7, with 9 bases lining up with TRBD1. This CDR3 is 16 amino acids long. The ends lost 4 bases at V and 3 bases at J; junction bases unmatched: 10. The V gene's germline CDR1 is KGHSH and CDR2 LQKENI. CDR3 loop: CASSQLPTGQGYEQYF. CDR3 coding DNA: TGTGCCAGCTCACAGCTACCCACGGGACAGGGCTACGAGCAGTACTTC.

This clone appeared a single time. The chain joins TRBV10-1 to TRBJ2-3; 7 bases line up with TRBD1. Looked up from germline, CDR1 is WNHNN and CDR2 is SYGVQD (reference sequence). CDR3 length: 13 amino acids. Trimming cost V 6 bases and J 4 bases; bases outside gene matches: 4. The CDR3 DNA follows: TGCGCCAGCAGCCTGCAGGGGGCAGATACGCAGTATTTT. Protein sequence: CASSLQGADTQYF.

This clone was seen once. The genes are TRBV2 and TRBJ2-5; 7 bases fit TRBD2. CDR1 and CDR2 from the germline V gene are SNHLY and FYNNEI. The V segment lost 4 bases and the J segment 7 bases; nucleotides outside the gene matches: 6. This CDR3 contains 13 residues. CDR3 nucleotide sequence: TGTGCCAGCAGTGCGCGGGGGTTCTGGACCCAGTACTTC. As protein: CASSARGFWTQYF.

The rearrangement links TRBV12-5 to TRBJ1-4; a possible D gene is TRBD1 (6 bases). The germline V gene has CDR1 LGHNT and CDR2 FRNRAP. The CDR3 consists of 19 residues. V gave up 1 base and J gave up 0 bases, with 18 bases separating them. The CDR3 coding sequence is TGTGCTAGTGGTTTGGAGGGACATCCTCTTTCTGCAACTAATGAAAAACTGTTTTTT. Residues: CASGLEGHPLSATNEKLFF. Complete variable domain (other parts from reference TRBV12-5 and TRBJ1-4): DARVTQTPRHKVTEMGQEVTMRCQPILGHNTVFWYRQTMMQGLELLAYFRNRAPLDDSGMPKDRFSAEMPDATLATLKIQPSEPRDSAVYFCASGLEGHPLSATNEKLFFGSGTQLSVL.

The CDR3, as DNA: TGTGCCAGCAGCATGACAGGGCCCGAGCAGTACTTC. Its translation is CASSMTGPEQYF. The chain joins TRBV7-9 to TRBJ2-7; 7 nucleotides line up with TRBD1. The CDR3 contains 12 residues. From germline, CDR1 is SEHNR and CDR2 FQNEAQ (reference sequence). The V gene end was trimmed by 5 bases and the J gene end by 6 bases; junction bases not matched to a gene: 4.

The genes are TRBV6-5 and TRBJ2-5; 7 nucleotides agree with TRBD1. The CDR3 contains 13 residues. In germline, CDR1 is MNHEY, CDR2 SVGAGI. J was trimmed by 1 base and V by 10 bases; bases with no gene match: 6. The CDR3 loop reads CATKGAGQETQYF. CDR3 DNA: TGTGCCACCAAGGGGGCGGGCCAAGAGACCCAGTACTTC.

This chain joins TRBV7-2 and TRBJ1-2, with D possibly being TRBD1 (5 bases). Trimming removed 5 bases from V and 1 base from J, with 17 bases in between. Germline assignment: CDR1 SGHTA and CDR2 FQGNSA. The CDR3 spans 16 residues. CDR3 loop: CASSLGGGVNNYGYTF. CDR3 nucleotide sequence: TGTGCCAGCAGCCTAGGCGGGGGAGTTAATAACTATGGCTACACCTTC. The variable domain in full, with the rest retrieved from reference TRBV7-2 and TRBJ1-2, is GAGVSQSPSNKVTEKGKDVELRCDPISGHTALYWYRQSLGQGLEFLIYFQGNSAPDKSGLPSDRFSAERTGGSVSTLTIQRTQQEDSAVYLCASSLGGGVNNYGYTFGSGTRLTVV.

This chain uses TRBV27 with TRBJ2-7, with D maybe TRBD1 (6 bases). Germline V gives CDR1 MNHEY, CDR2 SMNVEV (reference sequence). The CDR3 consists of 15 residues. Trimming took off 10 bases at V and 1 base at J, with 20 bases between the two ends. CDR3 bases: TGTGCCACCAGGCCAGGGGCACTAACTTCCTACGAGCAGTACTTC. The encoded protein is CATRPGALTSYEQYF.

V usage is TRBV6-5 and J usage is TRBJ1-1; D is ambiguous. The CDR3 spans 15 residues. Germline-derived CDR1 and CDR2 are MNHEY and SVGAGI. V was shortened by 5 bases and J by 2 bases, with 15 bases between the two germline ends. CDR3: CASSRNPGTNTEAFF. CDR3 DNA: TGTGCCAGCAGTCGCAATCCGGGAACTAACACTGAAGCTTTCTTT.